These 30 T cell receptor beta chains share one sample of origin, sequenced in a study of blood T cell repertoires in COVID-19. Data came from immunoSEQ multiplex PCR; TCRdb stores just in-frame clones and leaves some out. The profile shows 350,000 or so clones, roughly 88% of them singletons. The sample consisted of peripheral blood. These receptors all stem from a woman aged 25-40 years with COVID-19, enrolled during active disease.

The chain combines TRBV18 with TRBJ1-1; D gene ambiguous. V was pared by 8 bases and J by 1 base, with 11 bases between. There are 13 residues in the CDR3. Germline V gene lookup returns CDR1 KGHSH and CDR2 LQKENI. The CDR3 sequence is CASAVSGNTEAFF. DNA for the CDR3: TGTGCCAGCGCCGTCTCAGGGAACACTGAAGCTTTCTTT.

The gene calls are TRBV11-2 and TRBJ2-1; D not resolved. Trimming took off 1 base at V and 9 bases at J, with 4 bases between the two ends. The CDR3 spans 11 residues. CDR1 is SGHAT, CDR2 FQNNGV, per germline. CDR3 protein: CASSLAFEQFF. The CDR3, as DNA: TGTGCCAGCAGCTTAGCTTTTGAGCAGTTCTTC.

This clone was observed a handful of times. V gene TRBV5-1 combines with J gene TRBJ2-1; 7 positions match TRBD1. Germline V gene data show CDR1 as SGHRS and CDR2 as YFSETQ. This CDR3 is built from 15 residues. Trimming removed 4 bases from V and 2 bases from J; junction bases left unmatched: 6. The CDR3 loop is CASSIGTETYNEQFF. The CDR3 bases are TGCGCCAGCAGCATCGGGACAGAAACCTACAATGAGCAGTTCTTC.

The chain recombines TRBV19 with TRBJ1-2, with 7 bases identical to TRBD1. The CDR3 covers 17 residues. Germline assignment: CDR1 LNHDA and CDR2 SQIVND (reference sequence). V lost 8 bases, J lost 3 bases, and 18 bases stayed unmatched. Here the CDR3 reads CASALTSTGWGDYGYTF. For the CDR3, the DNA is TGTGCCAGTGCCCTAACCTCGACAGGGTGGGGGGACTATGGCTACACCTTC.

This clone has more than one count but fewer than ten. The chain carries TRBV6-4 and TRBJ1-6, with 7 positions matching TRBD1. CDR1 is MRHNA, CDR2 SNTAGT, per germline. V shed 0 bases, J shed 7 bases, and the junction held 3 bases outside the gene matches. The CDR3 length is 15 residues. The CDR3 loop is CASSDSSRGNSPLHF. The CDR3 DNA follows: TGTGCCAGCAGTGACTCGAGCAGGGGGAATTCACCCCTCCACTTT.

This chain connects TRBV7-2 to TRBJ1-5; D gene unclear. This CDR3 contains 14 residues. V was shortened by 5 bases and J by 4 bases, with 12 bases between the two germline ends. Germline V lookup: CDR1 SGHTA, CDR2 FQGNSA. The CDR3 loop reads CASSPSVRNQPQHF. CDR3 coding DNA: TGTGCCAGCAGCCCCAGCGTTCGGAATCAGCCCCAGCATTTT.

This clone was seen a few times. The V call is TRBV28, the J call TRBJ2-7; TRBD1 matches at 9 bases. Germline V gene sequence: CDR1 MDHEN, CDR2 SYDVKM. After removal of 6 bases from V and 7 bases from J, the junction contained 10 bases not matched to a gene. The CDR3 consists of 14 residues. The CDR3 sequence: CASSRTGASREQYV. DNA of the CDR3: TGTGCCAGCAGCCGGACAGGGGCTTCGAGGGAGCAGTACGTC.

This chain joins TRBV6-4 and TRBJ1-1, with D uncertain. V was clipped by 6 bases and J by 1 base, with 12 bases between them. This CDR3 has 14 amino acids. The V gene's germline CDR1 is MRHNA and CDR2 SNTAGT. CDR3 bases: TGTGCCAGCAGATTTACAGCAGGGAACACTGAAGCTTTCTTT. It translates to CASRFTAGNTEAFF.

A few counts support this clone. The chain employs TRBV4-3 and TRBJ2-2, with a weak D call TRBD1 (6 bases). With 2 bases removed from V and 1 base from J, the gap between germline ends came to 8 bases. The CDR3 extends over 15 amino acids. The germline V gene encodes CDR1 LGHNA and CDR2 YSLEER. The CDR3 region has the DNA TGCGCCAGCAGCCAATCACAGGGGAACACCGGGGAGCTGTTTTTT. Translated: CASSQSQGNTGELFF.

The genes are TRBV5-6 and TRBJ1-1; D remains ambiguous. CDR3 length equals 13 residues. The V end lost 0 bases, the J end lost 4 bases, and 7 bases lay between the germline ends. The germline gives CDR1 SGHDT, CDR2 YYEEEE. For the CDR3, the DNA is TGTGCCAGCAGCTTGGCCCCAGGCACTGAAGCTTTCTTT. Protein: CASSLAPGTEAFF.

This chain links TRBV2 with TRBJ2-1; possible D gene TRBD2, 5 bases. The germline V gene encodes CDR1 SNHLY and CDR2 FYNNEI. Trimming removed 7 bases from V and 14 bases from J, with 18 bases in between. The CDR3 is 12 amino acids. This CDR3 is CASNRLTFPEFF. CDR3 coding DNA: TGTGCCAGCAACCGACTAACCTTTCCTGAGTTCTTC.

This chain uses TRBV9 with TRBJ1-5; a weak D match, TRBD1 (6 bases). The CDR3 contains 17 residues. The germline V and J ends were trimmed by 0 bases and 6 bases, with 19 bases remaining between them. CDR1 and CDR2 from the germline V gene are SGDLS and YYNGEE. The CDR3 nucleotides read TGTGCCAGCAGCGTAGCCCCTTTGGGGCAGGGGATTCAGCCCCAGCATTTT. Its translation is CASSVAPLGQGIQPQHF.

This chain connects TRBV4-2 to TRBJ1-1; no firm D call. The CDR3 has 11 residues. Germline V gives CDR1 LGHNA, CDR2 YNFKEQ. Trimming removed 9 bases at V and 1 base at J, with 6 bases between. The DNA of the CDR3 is TGTGCCAGTACAAAGAACACTGAAGCTTTCTTT. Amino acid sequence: CASTKNTEAFF.

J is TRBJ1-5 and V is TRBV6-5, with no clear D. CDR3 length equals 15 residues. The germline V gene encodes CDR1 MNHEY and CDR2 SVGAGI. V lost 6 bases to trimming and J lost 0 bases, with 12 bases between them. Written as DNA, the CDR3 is TGTGCCAGCAGCTTGGACGGGAATAGCAATCAGCCCCAGCATTTT. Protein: CASSLDGNSNQPQHF.

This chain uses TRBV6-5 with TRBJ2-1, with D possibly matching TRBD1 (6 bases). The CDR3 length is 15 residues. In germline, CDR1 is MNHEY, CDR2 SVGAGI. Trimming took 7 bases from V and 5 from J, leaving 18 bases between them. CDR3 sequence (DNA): TGTGCCAGCAAGCCACAGGGAAGGAAAAACAATGAGCAGTTCTTC. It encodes CASKPQGRKNNEQFF.

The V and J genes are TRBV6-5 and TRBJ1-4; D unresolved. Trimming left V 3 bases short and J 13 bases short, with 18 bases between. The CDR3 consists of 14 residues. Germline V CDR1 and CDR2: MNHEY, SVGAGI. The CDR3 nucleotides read TGTGCCAGCAGTTATTCTACGGAGGCCCGGGGACTGTTTTTT. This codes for CASSYSTEARGLFF.

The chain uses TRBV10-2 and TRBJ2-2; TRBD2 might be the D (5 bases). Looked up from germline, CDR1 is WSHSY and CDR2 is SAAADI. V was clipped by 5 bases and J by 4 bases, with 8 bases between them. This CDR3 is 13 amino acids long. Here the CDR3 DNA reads TGCGCCAGCAGTACGAGCGGCACCGGGGAGCTGTTTTTT. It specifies CASSTSGTGELFF.

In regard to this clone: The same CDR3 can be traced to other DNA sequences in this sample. The CDR3 loop is CASSPTGDNQPQHF. The CDR3 region has the DNA TGTGCCAGCTCACCTACAGGGGACAATCAGCCCCAGCATTTT. The rearrangement uses TRBV18 and TRBJ1-5; 7 bases agree with TRBD1. CDR3 length: 14 amino acids. Germline V gene sequence: CDR1 KGHSH, CDR2 LQKENI. V lost 3 bases to trimming and J lost 3 bases; unmatched junction nucleotides: 2. The full variable domain, completed using reference TRBV18 and TRBJ1-5, is NAGVMQNPRHLVRRRGQEARLRCSPMKGHSHVYWYRQLPEEGLKFMVYLQKENIIDESGMPKERFSAEFPKEGPSILRIQQVVRGDSAAYFCASSPTGDNQPQHFGDGTRLSIL.

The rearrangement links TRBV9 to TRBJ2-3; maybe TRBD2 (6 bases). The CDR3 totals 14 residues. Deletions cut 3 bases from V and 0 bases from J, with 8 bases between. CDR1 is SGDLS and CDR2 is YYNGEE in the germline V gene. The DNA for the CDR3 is TGTGCCAGCAGCGAGGGGACTAGCACAGATACGCAGTATTTT. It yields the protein CASSEGTSTDTQYF.

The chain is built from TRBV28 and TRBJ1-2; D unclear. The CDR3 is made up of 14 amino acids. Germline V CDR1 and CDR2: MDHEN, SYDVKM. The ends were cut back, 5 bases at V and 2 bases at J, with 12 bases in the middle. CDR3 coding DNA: TGTGCCAGCAGTGAGGCGGATTTGAACTATGGCTACACCTTC. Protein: CASSEADLNYGYTF.

CDR3: CASSPGTGPTQPQHF. CDR3 bases: TGTGCCAGCAGCCCTGGGACTGGCCCTACTCAGCCCCAGCATTTT. The chain is built from TRBV3-1 (or the pseudogene TRBV3-2) and TRBJ1-5; D is perhaps TRBD1 (5 bases). This CDR3 region has 15 residues. Looked up from germline, CDR1 is LGHDT and CDR2 is YNNKEL (reference sequence). V gave up 4 bases and J gave up 6 bases, with 16 bases separating them.

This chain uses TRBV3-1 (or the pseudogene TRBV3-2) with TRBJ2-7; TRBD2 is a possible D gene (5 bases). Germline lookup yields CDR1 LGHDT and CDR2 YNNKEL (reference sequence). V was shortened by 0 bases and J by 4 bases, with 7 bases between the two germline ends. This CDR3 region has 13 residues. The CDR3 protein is CASSQDTGYEQYF. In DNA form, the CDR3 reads TGTGCCAGCAGCCAAGACACGGGATACGAGCAGTACTTC.

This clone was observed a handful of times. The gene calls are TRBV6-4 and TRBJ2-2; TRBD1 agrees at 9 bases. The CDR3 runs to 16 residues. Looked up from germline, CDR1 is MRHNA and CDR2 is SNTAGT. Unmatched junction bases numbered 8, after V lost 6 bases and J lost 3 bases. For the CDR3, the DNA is TGTGCCAGCAGCCCCGGGACAGGGTTTGACACCGGGGAGCTGTTTTTT. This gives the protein CASSPGTGFDTGELFF.

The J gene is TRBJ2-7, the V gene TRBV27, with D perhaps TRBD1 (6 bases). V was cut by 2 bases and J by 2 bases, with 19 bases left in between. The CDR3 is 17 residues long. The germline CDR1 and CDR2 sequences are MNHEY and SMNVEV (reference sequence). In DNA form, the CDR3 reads TGTGCCAGCAGTTTAGGGGGATTAGGGGGAGCCCCCTACGAGCAGTACTTC. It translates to CASSLGGLGGAPYEQYF.

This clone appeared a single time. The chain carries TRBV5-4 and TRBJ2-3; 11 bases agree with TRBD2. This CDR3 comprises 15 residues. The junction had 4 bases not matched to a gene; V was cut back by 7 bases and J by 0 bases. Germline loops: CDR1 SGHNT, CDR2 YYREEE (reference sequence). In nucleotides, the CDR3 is TGTGCCAGCGGTAGCGGGGGGGCAAGCACAGATACGCAGTATTTT. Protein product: CASGSGGASTDTQYF.

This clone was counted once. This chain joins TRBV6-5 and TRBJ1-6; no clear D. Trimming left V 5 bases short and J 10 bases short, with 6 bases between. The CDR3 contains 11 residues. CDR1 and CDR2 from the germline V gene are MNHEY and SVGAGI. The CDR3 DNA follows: TGTGCCAGCAGTCTTCCGTCACCCCTCCACTTT. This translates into CASSLPSPLHF.

CDR3 region: CSVGVGGGNYGYTF. The CDR3 nucleotides are TGCAGCGTTGGAGTCGGGGGTGGTAACTATGGCTACACCTTC. V usage is TRBV29-1 and J usage is TRBJ1-2; D perhaps matches TRBD1 (5 bases). CDR3 length: 14 residues. Looked up from germline, CDR1 is SQVTM and CDR2 is ANQGSEA. With 4 bases removed from V and 1 base from J, the gap between germline ends came to 13 bases.

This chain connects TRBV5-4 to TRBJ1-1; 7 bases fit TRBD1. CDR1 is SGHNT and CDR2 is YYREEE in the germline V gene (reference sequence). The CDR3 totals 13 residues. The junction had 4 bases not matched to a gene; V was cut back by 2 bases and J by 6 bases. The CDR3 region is CASSFGQGAEAFF. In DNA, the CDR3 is TGTGCCAGCAGCTTCGGCCAGGGGGCTGAAGCTTTCTTT.

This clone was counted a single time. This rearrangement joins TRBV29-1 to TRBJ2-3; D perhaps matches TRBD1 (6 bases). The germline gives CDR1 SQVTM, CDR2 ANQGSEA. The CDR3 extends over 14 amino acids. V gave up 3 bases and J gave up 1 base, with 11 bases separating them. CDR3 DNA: TGCAGCGTTGAGACAGGAAGGGGCACAGATACGCAGTATTTT. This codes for CSVETGRGTDTQYF.

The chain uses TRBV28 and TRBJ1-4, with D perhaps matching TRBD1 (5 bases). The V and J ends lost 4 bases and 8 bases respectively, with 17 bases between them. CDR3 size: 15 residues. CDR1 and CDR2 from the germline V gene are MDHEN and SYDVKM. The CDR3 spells CASSSSTVLREKLFF. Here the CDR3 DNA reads TGTGCCAGCAGTTCATCGACAGTGTTGAGGGAAAAACTGTTTTTT.